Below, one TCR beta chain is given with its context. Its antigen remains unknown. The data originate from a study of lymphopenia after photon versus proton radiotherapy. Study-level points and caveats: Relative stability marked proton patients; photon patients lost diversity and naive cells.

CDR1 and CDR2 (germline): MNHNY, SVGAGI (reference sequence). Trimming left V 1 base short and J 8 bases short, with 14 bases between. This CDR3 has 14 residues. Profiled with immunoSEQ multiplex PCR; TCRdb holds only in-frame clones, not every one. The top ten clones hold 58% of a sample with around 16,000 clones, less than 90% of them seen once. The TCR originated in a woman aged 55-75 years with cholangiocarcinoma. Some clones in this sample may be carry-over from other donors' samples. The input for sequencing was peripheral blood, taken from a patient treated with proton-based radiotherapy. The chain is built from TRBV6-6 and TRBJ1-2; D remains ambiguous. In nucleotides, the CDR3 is TGTGCCAGCAGTTACTTCACAGCCGGATGGGGCTACACCTTC. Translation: CASSYFTAGWGYTF.